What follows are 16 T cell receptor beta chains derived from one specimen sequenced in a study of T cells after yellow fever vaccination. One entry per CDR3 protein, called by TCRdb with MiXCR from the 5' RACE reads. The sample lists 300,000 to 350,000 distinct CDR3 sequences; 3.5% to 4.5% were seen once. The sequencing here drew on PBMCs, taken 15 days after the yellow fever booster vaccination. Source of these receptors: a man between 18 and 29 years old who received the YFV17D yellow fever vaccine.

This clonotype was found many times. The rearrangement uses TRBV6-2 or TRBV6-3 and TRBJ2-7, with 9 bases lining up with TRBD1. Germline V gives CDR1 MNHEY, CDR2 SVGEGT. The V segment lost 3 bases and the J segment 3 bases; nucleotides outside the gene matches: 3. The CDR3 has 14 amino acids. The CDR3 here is CASSYGTGFYEQYV. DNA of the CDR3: TGTGCCAGCAGTTATGGGACAGGGTTCTACGAGCAGTACGTC.

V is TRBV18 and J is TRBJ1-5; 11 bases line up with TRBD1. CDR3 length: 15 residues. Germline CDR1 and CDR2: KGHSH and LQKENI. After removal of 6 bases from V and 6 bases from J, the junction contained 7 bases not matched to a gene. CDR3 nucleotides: TGTGCCAGCTCCCTAGGGACAGGGGGTGCTCAGCCCCAGCATTTT. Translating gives CASSLGTGGAQPQHF.

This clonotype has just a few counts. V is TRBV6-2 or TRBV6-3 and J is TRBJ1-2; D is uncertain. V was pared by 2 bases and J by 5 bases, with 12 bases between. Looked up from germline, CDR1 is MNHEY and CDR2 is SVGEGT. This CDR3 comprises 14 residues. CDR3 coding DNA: TGTGCCAGCAGTTACCCGGAGAACTATTATGGCTACACCTTC. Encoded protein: CASSYPENYYGYTF.

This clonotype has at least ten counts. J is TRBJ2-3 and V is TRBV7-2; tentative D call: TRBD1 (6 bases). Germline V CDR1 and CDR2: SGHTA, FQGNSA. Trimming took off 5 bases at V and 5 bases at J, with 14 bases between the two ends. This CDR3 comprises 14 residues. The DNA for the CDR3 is TGTGCCAGCAGCGTACCAGGGGAACGAGATACGCAGTATTTT. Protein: CASSVPGERDTQYF.

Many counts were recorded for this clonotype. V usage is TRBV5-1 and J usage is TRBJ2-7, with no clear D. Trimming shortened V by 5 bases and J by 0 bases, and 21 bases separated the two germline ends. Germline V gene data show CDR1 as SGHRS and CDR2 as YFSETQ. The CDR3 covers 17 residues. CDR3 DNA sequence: TGCGCCAGCAGAGGCCAGACCTCGGACGCACACTCCTACGAGCAGTACGTC. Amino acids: CASRGQTSDAHSYEQYV.

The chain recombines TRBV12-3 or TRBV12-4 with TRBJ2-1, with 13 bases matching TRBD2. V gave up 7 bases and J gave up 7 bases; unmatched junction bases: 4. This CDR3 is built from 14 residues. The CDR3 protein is CASTPTSGGNEQFF. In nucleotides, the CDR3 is TGTGCCAGCACCCCGACTAGCGGGGGGAATGAGCAGTTCTTC.

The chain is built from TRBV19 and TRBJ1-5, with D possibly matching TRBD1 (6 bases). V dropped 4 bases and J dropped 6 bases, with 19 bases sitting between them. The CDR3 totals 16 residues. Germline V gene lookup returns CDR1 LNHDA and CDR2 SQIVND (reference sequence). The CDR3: CASSNPPGAFGQPQHF. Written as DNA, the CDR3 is TGTGCCAGTAGTAACCCCCCGGGGGCATTCGGTCAGCCCCAGCATTTT.

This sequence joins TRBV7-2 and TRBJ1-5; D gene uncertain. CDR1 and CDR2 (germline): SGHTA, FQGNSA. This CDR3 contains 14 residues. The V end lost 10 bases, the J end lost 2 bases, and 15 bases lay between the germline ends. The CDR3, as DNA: TGTGCCATTTCGCTAAGGGCAGGCAATCAGCCCCAGCATTTT. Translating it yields CAISLRAGNQPQHF.

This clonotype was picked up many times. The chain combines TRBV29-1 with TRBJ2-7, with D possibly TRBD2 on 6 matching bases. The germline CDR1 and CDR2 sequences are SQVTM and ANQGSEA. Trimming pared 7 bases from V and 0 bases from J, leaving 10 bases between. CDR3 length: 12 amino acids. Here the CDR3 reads CSAGTDSYEQYF. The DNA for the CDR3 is TGCAGCGCTGGGACTGACTCCTACGAGCAGTACTTC.

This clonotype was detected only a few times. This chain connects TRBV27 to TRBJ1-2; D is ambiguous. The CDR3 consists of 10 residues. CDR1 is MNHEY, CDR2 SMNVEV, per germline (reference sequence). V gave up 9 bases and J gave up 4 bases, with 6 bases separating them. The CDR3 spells CARRIYGYTF. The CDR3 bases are TGTGCCAGACGGATCTATGGCTACACCTTC.

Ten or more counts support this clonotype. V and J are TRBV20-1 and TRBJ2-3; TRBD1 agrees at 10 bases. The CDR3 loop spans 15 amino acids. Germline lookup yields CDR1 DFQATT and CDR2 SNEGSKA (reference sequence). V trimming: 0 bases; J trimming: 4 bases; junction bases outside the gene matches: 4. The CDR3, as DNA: TGCAGTGCTAGAGATCTCGGGACAGGGGCAGATACGCAGTATTTT. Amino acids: CSARDLGTGADTQYF.

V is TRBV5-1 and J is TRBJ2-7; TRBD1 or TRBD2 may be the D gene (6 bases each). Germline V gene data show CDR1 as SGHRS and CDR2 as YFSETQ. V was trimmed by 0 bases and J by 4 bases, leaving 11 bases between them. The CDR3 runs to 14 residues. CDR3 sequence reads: CASSLEGGQYEQYF. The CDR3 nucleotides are TGCGCCAGCAGCTTGGAGGGGGGCCAGTACGAGCAGTACTTC.

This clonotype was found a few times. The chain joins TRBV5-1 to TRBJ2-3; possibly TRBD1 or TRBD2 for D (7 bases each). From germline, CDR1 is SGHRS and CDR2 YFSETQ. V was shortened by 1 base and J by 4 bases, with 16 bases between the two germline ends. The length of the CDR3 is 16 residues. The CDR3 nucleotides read TGCGCCAGCAGCTTGCCTCAGGGGGGGAGCGCAGATACGCAGTATTTT. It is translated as CASSLPQGGSADTQYF.

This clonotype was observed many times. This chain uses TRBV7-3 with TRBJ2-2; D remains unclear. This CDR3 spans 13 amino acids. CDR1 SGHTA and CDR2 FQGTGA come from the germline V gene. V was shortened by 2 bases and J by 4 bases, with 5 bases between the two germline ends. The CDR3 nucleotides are TGTGCCAGCAGCTTACCCAGCACCGGGGAGCTGTTTTTT. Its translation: CASSLPSTGELFF.

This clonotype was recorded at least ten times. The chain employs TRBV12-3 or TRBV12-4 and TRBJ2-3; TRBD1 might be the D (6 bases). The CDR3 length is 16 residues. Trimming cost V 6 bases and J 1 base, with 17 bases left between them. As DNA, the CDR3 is TGTGCCAGCAGCCTCACCACAGGGTCGGGCACAGATACGCAGTATTTT. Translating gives CASSLTTGSGTDTQYF.

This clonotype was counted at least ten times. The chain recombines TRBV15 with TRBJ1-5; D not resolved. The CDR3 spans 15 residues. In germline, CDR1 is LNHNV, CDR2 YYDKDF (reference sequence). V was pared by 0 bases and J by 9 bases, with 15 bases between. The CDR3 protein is CATSRDQTPQRPQHF. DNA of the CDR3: TGTGCCACCAGCAGAGATCAAACCCCGCAGAGGCCCCAGCATTTT.